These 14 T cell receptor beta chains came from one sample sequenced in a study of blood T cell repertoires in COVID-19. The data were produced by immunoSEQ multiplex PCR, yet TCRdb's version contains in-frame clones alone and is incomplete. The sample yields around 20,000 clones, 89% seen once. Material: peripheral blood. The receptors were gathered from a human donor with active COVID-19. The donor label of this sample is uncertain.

This chain's CDR3 is CASGLVVRTVNTGELFF. CDR3 sequence (DNA): TGTGCTAGTGGTTTGGTAGTCAGGACAGTGAACACCGGGGAGCTGTTTTTT. The chain carries TRBV12-5 and TRBJ2-2; possible D gene TRBD1, 6 bases. Deletions cut 0 bases from V and 1 base from J, with 12 bases between. Germline lookup yields CDR1 LGHNT and CDR2 FRNRAP. The length of the CDR3 is 17 residues.

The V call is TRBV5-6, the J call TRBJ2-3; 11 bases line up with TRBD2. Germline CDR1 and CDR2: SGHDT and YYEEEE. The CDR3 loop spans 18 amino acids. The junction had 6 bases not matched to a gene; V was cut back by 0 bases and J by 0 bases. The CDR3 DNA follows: TGTGCCAGCAGCTTGGATAGCGGGAGGGCCGATAGCACAGATACGCAGTATTTT. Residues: CASSLDSGRADSTDTQYF.

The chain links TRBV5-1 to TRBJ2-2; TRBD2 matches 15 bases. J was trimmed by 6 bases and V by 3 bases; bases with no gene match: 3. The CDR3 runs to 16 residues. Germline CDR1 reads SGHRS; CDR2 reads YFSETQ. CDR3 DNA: TGCGCCAGCAGCTGGGGACTAGCGGGAGGTTCCGGGGAGCTGTTTTTT. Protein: CASSWGLAGGSGELFF. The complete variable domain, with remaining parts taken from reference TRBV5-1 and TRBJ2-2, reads KAGVTQTPRYLIKTRGQQVTLSCSPISGHRSVSWYQQTPGQGLQFLFEYFSETQRNKGNFPGRFSGRQFSNSRSEMNVSTLELGDSALYLCASSWGLAGGSGELFFGEGSRLTVL.

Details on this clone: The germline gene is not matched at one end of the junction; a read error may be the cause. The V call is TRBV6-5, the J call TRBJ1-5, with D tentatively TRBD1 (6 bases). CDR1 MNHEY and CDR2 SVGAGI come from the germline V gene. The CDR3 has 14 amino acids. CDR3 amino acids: CASRYYRADQPQHF. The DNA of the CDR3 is TGTGCCAGCAGGTACTACAGGGCTGATCAGCCCCAGCATTTT.

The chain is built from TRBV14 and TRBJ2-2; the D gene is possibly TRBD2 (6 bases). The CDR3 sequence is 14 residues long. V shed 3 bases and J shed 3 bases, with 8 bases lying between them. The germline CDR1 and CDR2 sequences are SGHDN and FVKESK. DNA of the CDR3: TGTGCCAGCAGCCAGGACTATTACACCGGGGAGCTGTTTTTT. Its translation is CASSQDYYTGELFF.

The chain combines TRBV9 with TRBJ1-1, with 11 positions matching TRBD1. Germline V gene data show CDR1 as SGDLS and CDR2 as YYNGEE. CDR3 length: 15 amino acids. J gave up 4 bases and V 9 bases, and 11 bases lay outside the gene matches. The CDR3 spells CAKLPGQGGCTEAFF. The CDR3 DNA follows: TGTGCCAAGCTACCGGGACAGGGGGGGTGCACTGAAGCTTTCTTT.

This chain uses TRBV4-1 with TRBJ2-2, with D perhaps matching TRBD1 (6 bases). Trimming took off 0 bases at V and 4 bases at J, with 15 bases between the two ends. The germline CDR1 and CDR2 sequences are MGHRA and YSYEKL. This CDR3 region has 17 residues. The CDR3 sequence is CASSQDSPSRGTGELFF. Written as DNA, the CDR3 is TGCGCCAGCAGCCAAGATTCCCCTAGCAGGGGCACCGGGGAGCTGTTTTTT.

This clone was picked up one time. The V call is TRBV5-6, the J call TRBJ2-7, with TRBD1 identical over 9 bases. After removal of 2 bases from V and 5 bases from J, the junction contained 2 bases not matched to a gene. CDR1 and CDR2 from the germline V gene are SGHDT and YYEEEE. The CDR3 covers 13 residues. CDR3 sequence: CASSLRTGDEQYF. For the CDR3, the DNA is TGTGCCAGCAGCTTAAGGACAGGGGACGAGCAGTACTTC.

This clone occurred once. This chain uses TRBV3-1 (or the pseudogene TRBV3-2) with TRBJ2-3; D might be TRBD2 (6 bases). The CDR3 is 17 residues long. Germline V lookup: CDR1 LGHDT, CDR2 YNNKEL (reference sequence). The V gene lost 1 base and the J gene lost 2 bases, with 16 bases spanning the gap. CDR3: CASSQVRGAGPTDTQYF. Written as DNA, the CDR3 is TGTGCCAGCAGCCAAGTGAGAGGTGCGGGGCCCACAGATACGCAGTATTTT.

The CDR3 protein is CASSLALAGGPGTQYF. The CDR3 DNA reads as TGTGCCAGCAGCTTAGCACTAGCGGGGGGGCCGGGGACCCAGTACTTC. This sequence joins TRBV7-6 and TRBJ2-5; 13 nucleotides match TRBD2. CDR1 is SGHVS, CDR2 FNYEAQ, per germline. V lost 0 bases to trimming and J lost 7 bases; unmatched junction nucleotides: 5. The CDR3 extends over 16 amino acids. Based on the CDR3 plus reference TRBV7-6 and TRBJ2-5, the full variable domain is GAGVSQSPRYKVTKRGQDVALRCDPISGHVSLYWYRQALGQGPEFLTYFNYEAQQDKSGLPNDRFSAERPEGSISTLTIQRTEQRDSAMYRCASSLALAGGPGTQYFGPGTRLLVL.

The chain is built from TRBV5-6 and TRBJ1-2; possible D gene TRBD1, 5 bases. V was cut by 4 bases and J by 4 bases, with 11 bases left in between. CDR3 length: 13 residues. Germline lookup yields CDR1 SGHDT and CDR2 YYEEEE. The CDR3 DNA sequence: TGTGCCAGCAGCCCATTCGACAGCTATGGCTACACCTTC. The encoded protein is CASSPFDSYGYTF.

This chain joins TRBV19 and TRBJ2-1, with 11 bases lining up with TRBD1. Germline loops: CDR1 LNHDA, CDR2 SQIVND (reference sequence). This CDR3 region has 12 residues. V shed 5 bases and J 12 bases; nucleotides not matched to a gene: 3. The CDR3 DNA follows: TGTGCCAGTAGTGGACAGGGGGCGTCGCAGTTCTTC. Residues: CASSGQGASQFF.

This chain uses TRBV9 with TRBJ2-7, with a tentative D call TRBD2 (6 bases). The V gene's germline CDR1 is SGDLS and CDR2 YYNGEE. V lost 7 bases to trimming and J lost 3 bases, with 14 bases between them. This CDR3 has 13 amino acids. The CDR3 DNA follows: TGTGCCAGCGGTCCAAGTAGCGGCTACGAGCAGTACTTC. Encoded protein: CASGPSSGYEQYF.

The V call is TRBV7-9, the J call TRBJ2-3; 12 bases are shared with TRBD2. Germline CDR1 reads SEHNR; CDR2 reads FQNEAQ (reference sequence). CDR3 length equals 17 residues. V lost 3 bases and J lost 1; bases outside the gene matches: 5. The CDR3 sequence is CASSFQTSGSGTDTQYF. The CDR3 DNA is TGTGCCAGCAGCTTTCAGACTAGCGGGAGTGGCACAGATACGCAGTATTTT.